This T cell receptor (beta chain) was sequenced in a study of T cell responses to AZD1222 COVID-19 vaccine. Study conclusions and caveats: The donor cohort was predominantly white British with a female majority, and clonal diversity may have been underestimated. Nearly half of the spike-specific TCRs reportedly recognize variant regions that carry no mutations. None of the repertoires were sampled until the peak T cell response had passed.

Comment on this clone: Its antigen is currently unknown.

The data were produced by immunoSEQ multiplex PCR, yet TCRdb's version contains in-frame clones alone and is incomplete. The data contain approximately 150,000 clones, 80% to 95% of them seen just once; the ten biggest clones take up more than 0.9%. The junction had 3 bases not matched to a gene; V was cut back by 7 bases and J by 3 bases. Germline V gene sequence: CDR1 SNHLY, CDR2 FYNNEI. This CDR3 comprises 13 residues. Analyses pooled second doses at about 4 or about 12 weeks. Sequenced material: peripheral blood, taken 28 days after the second AZD1222 dose. The chain uses TRBV2 and TRBJ2-1, with 7 bases matching TRBD1. This TCR was recovered from an adult who received the AZD1222 COVID-19 vaccine. DNA of the CDR3: TGTGCCAGCAAAACAGGGGTCTACAATGAGCAGTTCTTC. The encoded protein is CASKTGVYNEQFF.